These T cell receptor beta chains were read from a single sample in a study of monozygotic twins with inflammatory bowel disease. TCRdb derives one entry per CDR3 protein from the 5' RACE reads, leaving out DNA. This sample's table reports fewer than 200,000 distinct CDR3 sequences. Sequenced input: blood. The receptors here all came from a human donor with ulcerative colitis or Crohn's disease, or a healthy co-twin of an affected twin (not recorded which). Both conserved end residues are part of each CDR3.

v_gene	j_gene	CDR3aa
TRBV7-9	TRBJ1-1	CASTPWGVGEAFF
TRBV7-3	TRBJ2-2	CASSPEGVVGTGELFF
TRBV18	TRBJ2-7	CASSPGPSGMSYEQYF
TRBV5-4	TRBJ2-3	CASSISLRRVTDTQYF
TRBV7-8	TRBJ2-1	CASSSWTGLAGNEQFF
TRBV27	TRBJ2-3	CVSSLSGTTDTQYF
TRBV30	TRBJ1-6	CAWSQSGQGQSPLHF
TRBV5-1	TRBJ1-1	CASSLLESEAFF
TRBV11-2	TRBJ2-1	CASSPWTGANEQFF
TRBV4-3	TRBJ2-1	CASSPLAGGSYNEQFF
TRBV15	TRBJ2-5	CATSRVPTSGGNQETQYF
TRBV7-2	TRBJ2-1	CASSLGPGLNEQFF
TRBV4-1	TRBJ1-5	CASSQGTGGNQPQHF
TRBV12-3/TRBV12-4	TRBJ2-1	CASSYRLAGSYNEQFF
TRBV12-3/TRBV12-4	TRBJ2-2	CASSPRDRVPGELFF
TRBV4-2	TRBJ2-7	CASSQPWTYEQYF
TRBV7-8	TRBJ2-1	CASAGTGSGRFLYNEQFF
TRBV20-1	TRBJ1-2	CSARGGRNNYGYTF
TRBV20-1	TRBJ2-1	CSANNGLAGYNEQFF
TRBV5-1	TRBJ2-3	CASSLVGSLTDTQYF
TRBV12-3/TRBV12-4	TRBJ1-6	CASSLDRGNYNSPLHF
TRBV28	TRBJ2-5	CASNGRGPQETQYF
TRBV7-2	TRBJ2-7	CASSQRTGPYEQYF
TRBV5-4	TRBJ2-1	CASSFARDNEQFF
TRBV6-2/TRBV6-3	TRBJ2-1	CASSKLAGGGNEQFF
TRBV5-1	TRBJ2-1	CASSLGAELYNEQFF
TRBV18	TRBJ1-1	CASSPPRTGTEAFF
TRBV19	TRBJ2-1	CASSIEDLTYNEQFF
TRBV7-2	TRBJ2-6	CASSLQAPGANVLTF
TRBV4-3	TRBJ2-7	CASSQASAGGYEQYF
TRBV5-1	TRBJ2-2	CASSLDAGYGELFF
TRBV7-9	TRBJ2-1	CASSLGTANVHNEQFF
TRBV5-1	TRBJ2-3	CASRGAEPTDTQYF
TRBV27	TRBJ1-1	CASSPQATNTEAFF
TRBV27	TRBJ2-2	CASSYERANTGELFF
TRBV24-1	TRBJ2-1	CATSDLRVYNEQFF
TRBV12-3/TRBV12-4	TRBJ2-5	CASKPKEDGFGGETQYF
TRBV20-1	TRBJ2-2	CSARDRYTGTLNTGELFF
TRBV20-1	TRBJ1-2	CSASIAGYGYTF
TRBV30	TRBJ2-1	CASQGGVSNNEQFF
TRBV20-1	TRBJ2-1	CSASSQGVSNEQFF
TRBV5-6	TRBJ2-5	CASSLGQGALAETQYF
TRBV6-2/TRBV6-3	TRBJ2-7	CASTRRDSFYEQYF
TRBV15	TRBJ2-5	CATSRDGRGQETQYF
TRBV5-1	TRBJ1-1	CASSTGTGEWGTEAFF
TRBV5-1	TRBJ2-1	CASSSPLRASGQGRHEQFF
TRBV24-1	TRBJ2-1	CATSDPTSEQFF
TRBV5-5	TRBJ2-5	CASSRGQGAETQYF
TRBV29-1	TRBJ2-7	CSVAGGDLYEQYF
TRBV19	TRBJ2-2	CASSATSGRGTGELFF
TRBV6-1	TRBJ1-5	CASSPTATSNQPQHF
TRBV5-4	TRBJ2-3	CASRDRGDGTDTQYF
TRBV7-6	TRBJ2-5	CASSGTDNQETQYF
TRBV7-2	TRBJ2-1	CASSPGLAGGGEQFF
TRBV20-1	TRBJ1-5	CSATPSGGGVIQPQHF
TRBV4-1	TRBJ2-7	CASSRVGGNEQYF
TRBV20-1	TRBJ1-1	CSAARQSSEAFF
TRBV7-8	TRBJ2-1	CASSLIAGGPHNEQFF
TRBV5-6	TRBJ2-2	CASSVGWTAQTGELFF
TRBV20-1	TRBJ2-7	CSANWVAVHSYEQYF